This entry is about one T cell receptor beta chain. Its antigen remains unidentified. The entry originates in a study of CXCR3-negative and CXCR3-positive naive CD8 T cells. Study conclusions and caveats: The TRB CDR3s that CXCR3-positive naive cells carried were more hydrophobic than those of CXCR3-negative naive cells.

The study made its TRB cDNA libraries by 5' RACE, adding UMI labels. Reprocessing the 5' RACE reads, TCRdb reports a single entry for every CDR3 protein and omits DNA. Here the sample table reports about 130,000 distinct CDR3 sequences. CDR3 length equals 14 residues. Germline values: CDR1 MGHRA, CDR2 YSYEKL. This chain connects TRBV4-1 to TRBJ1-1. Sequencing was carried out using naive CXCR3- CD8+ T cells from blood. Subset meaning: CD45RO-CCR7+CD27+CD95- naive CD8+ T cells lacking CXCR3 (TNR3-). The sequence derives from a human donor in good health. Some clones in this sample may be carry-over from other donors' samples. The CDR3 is CASSQGRVDTEAFF.